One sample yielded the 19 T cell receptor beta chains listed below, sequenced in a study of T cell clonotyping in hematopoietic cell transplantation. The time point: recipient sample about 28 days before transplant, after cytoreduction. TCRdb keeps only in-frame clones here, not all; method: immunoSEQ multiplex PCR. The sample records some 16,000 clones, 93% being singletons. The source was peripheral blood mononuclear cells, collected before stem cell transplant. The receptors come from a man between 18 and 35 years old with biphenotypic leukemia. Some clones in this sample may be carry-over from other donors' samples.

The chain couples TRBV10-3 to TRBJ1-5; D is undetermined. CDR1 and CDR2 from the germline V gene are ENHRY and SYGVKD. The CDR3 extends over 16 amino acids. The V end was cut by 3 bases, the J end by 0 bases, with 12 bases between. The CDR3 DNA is TGTGCCATCAGTGAATACGGACGTAATAGCAATCAGCCCCAGCATTTT. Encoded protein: CAISEYGRNSNQPQHF.

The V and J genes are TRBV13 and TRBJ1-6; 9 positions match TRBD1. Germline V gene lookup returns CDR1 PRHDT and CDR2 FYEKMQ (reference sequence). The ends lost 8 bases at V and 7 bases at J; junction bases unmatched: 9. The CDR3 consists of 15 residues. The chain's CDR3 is CASRGTGKTNSPLHF. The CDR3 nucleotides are TGTGCCAGCCGGGGGACAGGGAAGACGAATTCACCCCTCCACTTT.

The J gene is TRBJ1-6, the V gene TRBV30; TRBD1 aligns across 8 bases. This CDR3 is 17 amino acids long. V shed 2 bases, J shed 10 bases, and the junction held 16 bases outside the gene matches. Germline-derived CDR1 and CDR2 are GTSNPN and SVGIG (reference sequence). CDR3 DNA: TGTGCCTGGAGTCCTTTCATAGGACAGGGTTTAGGATCACCCCTCCACTTT. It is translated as CAWSPFIGQGLGSPLHF.

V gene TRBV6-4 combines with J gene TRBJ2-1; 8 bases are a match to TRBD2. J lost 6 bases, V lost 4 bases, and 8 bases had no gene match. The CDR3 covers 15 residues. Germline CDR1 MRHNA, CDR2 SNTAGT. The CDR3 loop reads CASSVGRGAANEQFF. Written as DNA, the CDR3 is TGTGCCAGCAGTGTGGGGCGGGGGGCCGCCAATGAGCAGTTCTTC.

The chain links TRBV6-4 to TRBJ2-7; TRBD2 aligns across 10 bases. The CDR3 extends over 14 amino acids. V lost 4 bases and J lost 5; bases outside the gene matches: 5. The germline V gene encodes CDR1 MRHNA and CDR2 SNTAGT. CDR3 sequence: CASSASGGADEQYF. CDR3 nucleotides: TGTGCCAGCAGTGCAAGCGGGGGGGCGGACGAGCAGTACTTC.

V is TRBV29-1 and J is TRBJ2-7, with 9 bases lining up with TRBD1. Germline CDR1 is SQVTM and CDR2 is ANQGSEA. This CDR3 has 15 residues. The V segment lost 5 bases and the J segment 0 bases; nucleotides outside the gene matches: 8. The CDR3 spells CSVTGQGLNSYEQYF. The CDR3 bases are TGCAGCGTTACTGGACAGGGGTTAAACTCCTACGAGCAGTACTTC.

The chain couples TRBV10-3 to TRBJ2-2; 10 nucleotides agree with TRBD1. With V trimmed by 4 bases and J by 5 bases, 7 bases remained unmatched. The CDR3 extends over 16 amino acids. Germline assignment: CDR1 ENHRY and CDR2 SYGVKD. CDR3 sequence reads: CAISASGQGGTGELFF. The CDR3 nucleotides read TGTGCCATCAGTGCTTCTGGACAGGGGGGTACCGGGGAGCTGTTTTTT.

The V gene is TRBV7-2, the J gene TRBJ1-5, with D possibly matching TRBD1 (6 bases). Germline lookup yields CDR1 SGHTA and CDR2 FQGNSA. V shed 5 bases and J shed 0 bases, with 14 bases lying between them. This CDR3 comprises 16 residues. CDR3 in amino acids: CASSDRGIYSNQPQHF. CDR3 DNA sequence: TGTGCCAGCAGCGATAGGGGGATTTATAGCAATCAGCCCCAGCATTTT.

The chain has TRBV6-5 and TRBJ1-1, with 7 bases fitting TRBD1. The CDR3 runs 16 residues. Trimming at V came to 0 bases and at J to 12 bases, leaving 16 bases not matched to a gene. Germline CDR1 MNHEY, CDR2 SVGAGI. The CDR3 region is CASSYSKGGETRRTFF. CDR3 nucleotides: TGTGCCAGCAGTTACTCGAAAGGGGGCGAGACTCGTAGGACTTTCTTT.

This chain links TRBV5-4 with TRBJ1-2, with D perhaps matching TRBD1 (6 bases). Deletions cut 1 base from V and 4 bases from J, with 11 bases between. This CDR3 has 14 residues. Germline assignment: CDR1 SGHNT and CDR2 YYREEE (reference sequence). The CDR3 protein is CASSLTTGPYGYTF. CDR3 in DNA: TGTGCCAGCAGCTTGACCACAGGGCCCTATGGCTACACCTTC.

CDR3: CASSLSSGGVETQYF. CDR3 coding DNA: TGTGCCAGCAGCTTGTCTAGCGGGGGGGTGGAGACCCAGTACTTC. The chain couples TRBV9 to TRBJ2-5; 12 bases line up with TRBD2. The germline V gene encodes CDR1 SGDLS and CDR2 YYNGEE. This CDR3 contains 15 residues. The trim removed 4 bases at V and 5 bases at J, leaving 6 bases unmatched. Filled out from reference TRBV9 and TRBJ2-5, the complete variable domain reads DSGVTQTPKHLITATGQRVTLRCSPRSGDLSVYWYQQSLDQGLQFLIQYYNGEERAKGNILERFSAQQFPDLHSELNLSSLELGDSALYFCASSLSSGGVETQYFGPGTRLLVL.

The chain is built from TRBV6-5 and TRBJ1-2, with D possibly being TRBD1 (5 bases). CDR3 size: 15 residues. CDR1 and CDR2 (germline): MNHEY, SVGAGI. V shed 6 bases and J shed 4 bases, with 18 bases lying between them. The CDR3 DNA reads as TGTGCCAGCAGCGGCATCCGGGACTCCATCTATGGCTACACCTTC. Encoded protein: CASSGIRDSIYGYTF.

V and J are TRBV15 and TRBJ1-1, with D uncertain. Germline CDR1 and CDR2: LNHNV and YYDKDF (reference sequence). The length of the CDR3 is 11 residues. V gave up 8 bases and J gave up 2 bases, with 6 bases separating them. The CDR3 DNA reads TGTGCCACCGGAGCCAACACTGAAGCTTTCTTT. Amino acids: CATGANTEAFF.

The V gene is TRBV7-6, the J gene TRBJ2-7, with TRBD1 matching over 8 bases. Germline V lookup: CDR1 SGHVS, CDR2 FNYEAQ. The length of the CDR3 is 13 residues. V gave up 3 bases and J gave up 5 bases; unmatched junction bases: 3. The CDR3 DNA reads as TGTGCCAGCAGCTTGGACAGGGCCGACGAGCAGTACTTC. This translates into CASSLDRADEQYF. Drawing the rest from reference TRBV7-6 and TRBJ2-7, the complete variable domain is GAGVSQSPRYKVTKRGQDVALRCDPISGHVSLYWYRQALGQGPEFLTYFNYEAQQDKSGLPNDRFSAERPEGSISTLTIQRTEQRDSAMYRCASSLDRADEQYFGPGTRLTVT.

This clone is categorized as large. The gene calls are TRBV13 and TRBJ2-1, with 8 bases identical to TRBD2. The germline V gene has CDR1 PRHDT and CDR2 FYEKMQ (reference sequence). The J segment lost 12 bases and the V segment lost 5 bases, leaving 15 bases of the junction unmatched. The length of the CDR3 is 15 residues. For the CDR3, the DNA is TGTGCCAGCAGCGACCTAGCGGGTATGCTCGGTCGGCAGTTCTTC. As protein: CASSDLAGMLGRQFF.

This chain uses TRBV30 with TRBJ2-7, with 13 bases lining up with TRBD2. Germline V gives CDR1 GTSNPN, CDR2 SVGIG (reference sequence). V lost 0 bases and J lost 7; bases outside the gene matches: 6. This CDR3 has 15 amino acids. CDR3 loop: CAWSVRTSGGAEQYF. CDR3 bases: TGTGCCTGGAGTGTACGAACTAGCGGGGGGGCAGAGCAGTACTTC.

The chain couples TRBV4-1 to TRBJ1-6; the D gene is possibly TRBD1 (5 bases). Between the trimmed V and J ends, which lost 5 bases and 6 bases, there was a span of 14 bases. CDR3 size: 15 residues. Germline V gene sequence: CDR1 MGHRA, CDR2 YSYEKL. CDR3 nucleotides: TGCGCCAGCAGCTTAGGGGTCCCGGCTAATTCACCCCTCCACTTT. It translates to CASSLGVPANSPLHF.

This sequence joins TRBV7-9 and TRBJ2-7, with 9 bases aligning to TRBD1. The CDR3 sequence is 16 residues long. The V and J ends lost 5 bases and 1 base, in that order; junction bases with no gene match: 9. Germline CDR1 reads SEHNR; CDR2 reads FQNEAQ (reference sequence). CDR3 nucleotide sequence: TGTGCCAGCAGCACAATGATCGGGACAGGGTCCTACGAGCAGTACTTC. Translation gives CASSTMIGTGSYEQYF.

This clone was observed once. CDR3 nucleotide sequence: TGTGCCAGCAGCTCCGACAGCTATAGCAATCAGCCCCAGCATTTT. Translated, it gives CASSSDSYSNQPQHF. The chain is built from TRBV7-9 and TRBJ1-5; D is possibly TRBD1 (5 bases). Deletions cut 4 bases from V and 0 bases from J, with 10 bases between. In germline, CDR1 is SEHNR, CDR2 FQNEAQ (reference sequence). This CDR3 has 15 residues.